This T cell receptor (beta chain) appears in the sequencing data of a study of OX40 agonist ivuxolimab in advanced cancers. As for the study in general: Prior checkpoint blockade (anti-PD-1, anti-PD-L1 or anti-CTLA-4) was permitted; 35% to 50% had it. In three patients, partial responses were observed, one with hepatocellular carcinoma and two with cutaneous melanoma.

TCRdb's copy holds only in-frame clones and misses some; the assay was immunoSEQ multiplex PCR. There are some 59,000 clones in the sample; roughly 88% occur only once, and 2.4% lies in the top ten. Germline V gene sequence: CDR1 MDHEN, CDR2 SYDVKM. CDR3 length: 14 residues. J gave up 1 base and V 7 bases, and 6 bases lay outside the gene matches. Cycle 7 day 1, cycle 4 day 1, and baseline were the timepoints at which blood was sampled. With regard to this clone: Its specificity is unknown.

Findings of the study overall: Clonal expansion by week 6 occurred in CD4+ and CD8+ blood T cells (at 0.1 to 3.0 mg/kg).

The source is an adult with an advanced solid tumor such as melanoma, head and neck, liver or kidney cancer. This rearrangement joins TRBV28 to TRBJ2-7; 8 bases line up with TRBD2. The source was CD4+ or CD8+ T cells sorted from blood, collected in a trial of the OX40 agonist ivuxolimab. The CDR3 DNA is TGTGCCAGCATCCCGGGGGGGGTGTCCTACGAGCAGTACTTC. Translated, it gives CASIPGGVSYEQYF.